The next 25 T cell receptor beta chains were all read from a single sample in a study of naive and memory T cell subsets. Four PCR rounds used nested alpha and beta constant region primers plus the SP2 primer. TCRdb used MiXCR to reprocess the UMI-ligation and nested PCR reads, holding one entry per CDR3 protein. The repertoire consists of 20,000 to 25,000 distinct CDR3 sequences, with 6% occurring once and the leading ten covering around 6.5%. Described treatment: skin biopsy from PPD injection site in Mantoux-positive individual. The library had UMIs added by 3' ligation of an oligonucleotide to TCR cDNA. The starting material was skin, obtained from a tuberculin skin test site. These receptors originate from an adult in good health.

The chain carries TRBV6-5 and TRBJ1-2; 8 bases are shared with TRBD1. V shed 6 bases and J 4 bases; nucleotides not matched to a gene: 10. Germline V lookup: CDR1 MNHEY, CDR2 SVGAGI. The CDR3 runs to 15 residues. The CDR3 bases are TGTGCCAGCAGCTCTACCGGGACAGGCACCTATGGCTACACCTTC. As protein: CASSSTGTGTYGYTF.

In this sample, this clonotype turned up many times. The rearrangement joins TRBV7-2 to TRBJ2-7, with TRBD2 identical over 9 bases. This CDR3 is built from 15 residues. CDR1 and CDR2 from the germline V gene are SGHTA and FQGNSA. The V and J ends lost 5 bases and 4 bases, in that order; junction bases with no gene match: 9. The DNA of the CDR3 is TGTGCCAGCAGCGTAGGCGCTAGCGGGACTTACGAGCAGTACTTC. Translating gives CASSVGASGTYEQYF.

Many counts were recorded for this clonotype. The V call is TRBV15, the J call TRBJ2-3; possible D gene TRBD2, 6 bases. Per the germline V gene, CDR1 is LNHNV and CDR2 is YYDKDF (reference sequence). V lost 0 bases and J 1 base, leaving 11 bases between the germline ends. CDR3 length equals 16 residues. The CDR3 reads CATSRDREWGTDTQYF. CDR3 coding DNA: TGTGCCACCAGCAGAGATCGGGAGTGGGGCACAGATACGCAGTATTTT. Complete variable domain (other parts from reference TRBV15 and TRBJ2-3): DAMVIQNPRYQVTQFGKPVTLSCSQTLNHNVMYWYQQKSSQAPKLLFHYYDKDFNNEADTPDNFQSRRPNTSFCFLDIRSPGLGDTAMYLCATSRDREWGTDTQYFGPGTRLTVL.

CDR3 protein: CASSFDWQETQYF. The CDR3 bases are TGTGCCAGCAGCTTCGACTGGCAAGAGACCCAGTACTTC. This chain joins TRBV7-9 and TRBJ2-5; D is uncertain. CDR1 is SEHNR and CDR2 is FQNEAQ in the germline V gene (reference sequence). The CDR3 is made up of 13 amino acids. V lost 3 bases to trimming and J lost 2 bases, with 7 bases between them.

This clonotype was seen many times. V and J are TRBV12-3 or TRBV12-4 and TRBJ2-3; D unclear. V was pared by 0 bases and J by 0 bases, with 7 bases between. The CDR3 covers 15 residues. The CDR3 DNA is TGTGCCAGCAGTTTAGCGGGAACTAGCACAGATACGCAGTATTTT. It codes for CASSLAGTSTDTQYF.

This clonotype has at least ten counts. The CDR3 reads CAISESGTANEQFF. In DNA form, the CDR3 reads TGTGCCATCAGTGAGTCCGGGACAGCCAATGAGCAGTTCTTC. The chain employs TRBV10-3 and TRBJ2-1; 7 positions agree with TRBD1. From germline, CDR1 is ENHRY and CDR2 SYGVKD. The CDR3 extends over 14 amino acids. The junction had 2 bases not matched to a gene; V was cut back by 0 bases and J by 6 bases.

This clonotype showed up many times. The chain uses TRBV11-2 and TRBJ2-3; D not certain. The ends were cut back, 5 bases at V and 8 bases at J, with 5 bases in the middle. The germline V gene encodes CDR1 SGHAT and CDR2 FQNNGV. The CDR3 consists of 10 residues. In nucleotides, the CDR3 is TGTGCCAGCAGCGGGGTTACGCAGTATTTT. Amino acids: CASSGVTQYF.

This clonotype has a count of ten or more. For the CDR3, the DNA is TGCAGTGCTAGAGGTGCCCTTCAAGGAAACACCATATATTTT. Amino acid sequence: CSARGALQGNTIYF. This chain links TRBV20-1 with TRBJ1-3, with D unclear. Trimming cost V 1 base and J 4 bases, with 11 bases left between them. CDR3 size: 14 residues. Germline V gene sequence: CDR1 DFQATT, CDR2 SNEGSKA (reference sequence).

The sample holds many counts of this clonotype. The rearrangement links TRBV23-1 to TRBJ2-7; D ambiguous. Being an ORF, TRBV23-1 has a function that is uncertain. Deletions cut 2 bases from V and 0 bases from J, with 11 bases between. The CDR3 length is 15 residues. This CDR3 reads CASSQPRSLSYEQYF. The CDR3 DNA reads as TGCGCCAGCAGTCAACCCAGATCTCTCTCCTACGAGCAGTACTTC.

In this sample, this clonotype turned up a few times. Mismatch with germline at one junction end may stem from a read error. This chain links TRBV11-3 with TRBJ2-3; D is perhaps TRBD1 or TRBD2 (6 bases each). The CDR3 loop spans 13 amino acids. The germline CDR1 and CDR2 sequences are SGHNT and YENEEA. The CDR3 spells CASSLGGSDTQYF. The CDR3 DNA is TGTGCAAGCAGCTTAGGGGGGAGTGATACGCAGTATTTT.

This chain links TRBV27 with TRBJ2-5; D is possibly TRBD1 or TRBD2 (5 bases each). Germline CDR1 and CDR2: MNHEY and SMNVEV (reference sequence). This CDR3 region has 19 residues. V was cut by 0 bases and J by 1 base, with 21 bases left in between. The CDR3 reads CASSLSAPGPHAPQETQYF. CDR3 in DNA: TGTGCCAGCAGTTTATCAGCTCCGGGACCCCACGCCCCCCAAGAGACCCAGTACTTC.

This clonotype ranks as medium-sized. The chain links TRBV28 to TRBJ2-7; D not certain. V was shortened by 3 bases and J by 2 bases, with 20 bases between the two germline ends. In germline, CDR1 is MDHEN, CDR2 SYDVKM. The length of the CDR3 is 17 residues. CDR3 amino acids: CASSFWVFGRIPYEQYF. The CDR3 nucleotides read TGTGCCAGCAGTTTCTGGGTCTTCGGACGGATTCCCTACGAGCAGTACTTC.

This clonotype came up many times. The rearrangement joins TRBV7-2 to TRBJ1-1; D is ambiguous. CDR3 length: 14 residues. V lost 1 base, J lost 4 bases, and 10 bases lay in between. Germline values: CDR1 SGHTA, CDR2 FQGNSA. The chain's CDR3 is CASSLVRAGTEAFF. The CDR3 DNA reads TGTGCCAGCAGCTTAGTACGGGCGGGCACTGAAGCTTTCTTT.

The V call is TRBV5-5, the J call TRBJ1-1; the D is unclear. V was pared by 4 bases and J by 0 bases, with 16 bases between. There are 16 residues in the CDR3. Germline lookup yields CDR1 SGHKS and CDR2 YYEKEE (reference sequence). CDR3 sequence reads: CASSPYSGRMNTEAFF. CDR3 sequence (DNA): TGTGCCAGCAGCCCATATTCGGGCCGAATGAACACTGAAGCTTTCTTT.

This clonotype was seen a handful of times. CDR3 DNA: TGTGCCAGCAGCGTAGTGCCAGGGCCCCAAGAGACCCAGTACTTC. Its protein is CASSVVPGPQETQYF. The chain is built from TRBV9 and TRBJ2-5; the D gene is possibly TRBD1 (5 bases). V gave up 0 bases and J gave up 1 base, with 10 bases separating them. CDR3 length: 15 amino acids. Looked up from germline, CDR1 is SGDLS and CDR2 is YYNGEE.

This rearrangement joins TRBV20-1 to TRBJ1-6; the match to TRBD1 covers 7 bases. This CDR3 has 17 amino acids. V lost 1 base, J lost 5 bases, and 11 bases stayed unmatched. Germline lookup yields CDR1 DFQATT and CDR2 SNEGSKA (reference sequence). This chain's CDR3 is CSARGWTGRTNNSPLHF. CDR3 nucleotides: TGCAGTGCTAGAGGCTGGACAGGCAGGACTAATAATTCACCCCTCCACTTT.

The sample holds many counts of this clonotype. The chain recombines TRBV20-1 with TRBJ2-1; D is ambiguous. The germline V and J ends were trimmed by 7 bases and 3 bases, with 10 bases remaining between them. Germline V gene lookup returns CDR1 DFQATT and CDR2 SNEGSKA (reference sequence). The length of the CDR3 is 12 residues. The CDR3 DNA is TGCAGTGTCGGTAACGGCTACAATGAGCAGTTCTTC. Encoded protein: CSVGNGYNEQFF.

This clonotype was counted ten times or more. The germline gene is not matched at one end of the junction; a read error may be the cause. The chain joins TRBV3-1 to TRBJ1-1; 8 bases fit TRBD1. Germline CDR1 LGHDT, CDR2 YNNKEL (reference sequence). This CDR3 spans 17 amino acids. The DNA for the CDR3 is TGTGCCAGCAGCCTGAGAGGTTTGACAGGGGTGAAGACTGAAGCTTTCTTT. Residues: CASSLRGLTGVKTEAFF.

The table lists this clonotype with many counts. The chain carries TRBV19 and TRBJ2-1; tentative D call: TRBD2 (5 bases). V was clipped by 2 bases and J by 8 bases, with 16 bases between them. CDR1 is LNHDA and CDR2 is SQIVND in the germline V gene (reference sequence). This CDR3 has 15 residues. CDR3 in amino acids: CASSIFGNAGDEQFF. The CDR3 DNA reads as TGTGCCAGTAGTATATTCGGGAACGCCGGGGATGAGCAGTTCTTC.

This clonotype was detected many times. CDR3 bases: TGTGCCAGCAGTCCTAGTTGGAGCTCCTACAATGAGCAGTTCTTC. This gives the protein CASSPSWSSYNEQFF. The chain couples TRBV25-1 to TRBJ2-1, with D uncertain. Trimming removed 5 bases at V and 0 bases at J, with 11 bases between. CDR1 MGHDK and CDR2 SYGVNS come from the germline V gene. This CDR3 has 15 amino acids.

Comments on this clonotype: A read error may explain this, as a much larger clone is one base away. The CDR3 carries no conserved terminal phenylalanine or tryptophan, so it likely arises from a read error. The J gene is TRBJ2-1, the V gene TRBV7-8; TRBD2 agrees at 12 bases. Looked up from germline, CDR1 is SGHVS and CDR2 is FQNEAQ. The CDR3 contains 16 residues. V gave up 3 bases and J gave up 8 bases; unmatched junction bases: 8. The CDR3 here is CASSLERTSGMHEQFL. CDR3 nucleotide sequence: TGTGCCAGCAGCTTGGAACGGACTAGCGGGATGCATGAGCAGTTCTTA.

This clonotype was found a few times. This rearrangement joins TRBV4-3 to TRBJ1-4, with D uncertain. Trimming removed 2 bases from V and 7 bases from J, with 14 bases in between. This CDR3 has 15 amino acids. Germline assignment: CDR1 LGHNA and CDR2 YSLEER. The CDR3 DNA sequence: TGCGCCAGCAGCCAAAGCGTAAGGGCAGGTGAAAAACTGTTTTTT. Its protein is CASSQSVRAGEKLFF.

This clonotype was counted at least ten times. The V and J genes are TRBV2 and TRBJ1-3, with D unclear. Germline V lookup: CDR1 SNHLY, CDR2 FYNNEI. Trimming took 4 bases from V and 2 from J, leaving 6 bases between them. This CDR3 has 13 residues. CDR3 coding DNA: TGTGCCAGCAGTGCAGACACTGGAAACACCATATATTTT. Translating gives CASSADTGNTIYF.

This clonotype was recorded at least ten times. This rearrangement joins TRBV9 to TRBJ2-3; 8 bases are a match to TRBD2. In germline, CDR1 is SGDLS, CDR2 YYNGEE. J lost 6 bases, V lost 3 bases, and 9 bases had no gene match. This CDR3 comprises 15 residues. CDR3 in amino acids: CASSGRGGVWDTQYF. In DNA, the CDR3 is TGTGCCAGCAGCGGCCGGGGGGGTGTTTGGGATACGCAGTATTTT.

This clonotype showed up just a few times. The CDR3 DNA reads TGTGCCAGCAGCTTGGGGACAGGGTCCGGCGGGGAGCTGTTTTTT. This codes for CASSLGTGSGGELFF. The chain joins TRBV12-3 or TRBV12-4 to TRBJ2-2, with 9 bases matching TRBD1. V lost 6 bases, J lost 7 bases, and 9 bases stayed unmatched. The CDR3 consists of 15 residues.